This T cell receptor (beta chain) was captured in a study of T cells after yellow fever vaccination. In this sample, this clonotype turned up once. Its antigen is not known. TCRdb reprocessed the 5' RACE reads with MiXCR, giving one entry per CDR3 protein. The repertoire consists of a few hundred thousand distinct CDR3 sequences, with roughly 19% occurring once and the leading ten covering about 13%. V lost 1 base and J lost 8, with 16 bases in between. Germline V CDR1 and CDR2: SGHRS, YFSETQ. The CDR3 is 15 residues long. Study results and limitations: Primary-vaccination clones mostly resurfaced post-booster (nearly 97% CD4, under 90% CD8).

The TCR comes from a man aged 25 to 40 who received the YFV17D yellow fever vaccine. The sequences come from PBMCs, collected 15 days after the yellow fever booster vaccination. The J gene is TRBJ2-1, the V gene TRBV5-1; D gene ambiguous. The CDR3 sequence is CASSLFGGELDEQFF. Here the CDR3 DNA reads TGCGCCAGCAGCTTGTTTGGCGGAGAGCTTGATGAGCAGTTCTTC. Using reference TRBV5-1 and TRBJ2-1 for the parts outside the CDR3, the full variable domain is KAGVTQTPRYLIKTRGQQVTLSCSPISGHRSVSWYQQTPGQGLQFLFEYFSETQRNKGNFPGRFSGRQFSNSRSEMNVSTLELGDSALYLCASSLFGGELDEQFFGPGTRLTVL.